This T cell receptor beta chain was obtained from a study of T-cell reconstitution after alpha-beta-depleted transplantation in children. There are 16 residues in the CDR3. This clonotype was seen at least ten times. Molecular barcoding with unique molecular identifiers was used for the TCRbeta library. TCRdb analysed the PCR reads with MiXCR anew, one entry per CDR3 protein. Counted here are under 300,000 distinct CDR3 sequences, approximately 9.9% occurring once; the ten biggest clones make up approximately 4.7%. The gene calls are TRBV21-1 and TRBJ2-3. TRBV21-1 is described as a pseudogene. The source material was PBMCs from the stem cell graft donor, sampled from the stem cell graft. This TCR derives from a human donor who donated a stem cell graft to a child with SCID. DNA for the CDR3: TGTGCCAGCAGCAAATGGGTTAATTTTAGCACAGATACGCAGTATTTT. Translating gives CASSKWVNFSTDTQYF.